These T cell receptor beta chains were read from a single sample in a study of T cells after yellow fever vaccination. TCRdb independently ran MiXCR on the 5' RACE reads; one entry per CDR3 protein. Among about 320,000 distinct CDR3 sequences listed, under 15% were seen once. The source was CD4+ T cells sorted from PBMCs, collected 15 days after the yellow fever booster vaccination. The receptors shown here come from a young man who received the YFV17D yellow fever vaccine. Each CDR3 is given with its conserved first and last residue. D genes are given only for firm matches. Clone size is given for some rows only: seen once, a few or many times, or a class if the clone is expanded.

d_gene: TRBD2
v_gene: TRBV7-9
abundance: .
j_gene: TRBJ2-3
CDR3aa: CASSLPPGLAGKGDTQYF
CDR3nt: TGTGCCAGCAGCTTACCTCCGGGACTAGCGGGGAAGGGAGATACGCAGTATTTT

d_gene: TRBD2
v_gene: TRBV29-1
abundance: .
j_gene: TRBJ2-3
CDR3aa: CSVAGGYTDTQYF
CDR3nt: TGCAGCGTAGCGGGGGGTTACACAGATACGCAGTATTTT

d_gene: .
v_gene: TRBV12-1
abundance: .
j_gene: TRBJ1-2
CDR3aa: CASSFGGTGGYTF
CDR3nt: TGTGCCAGCAGCTTTGGGGGGACGGGAGGCTACACCTTC

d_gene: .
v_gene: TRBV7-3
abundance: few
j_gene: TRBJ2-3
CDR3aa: CASSRQDSRSADTQYF
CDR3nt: TGTGCCAGCAGCCGCCAAGACAGCCGATCAGCAGATACGCAGTATTTT

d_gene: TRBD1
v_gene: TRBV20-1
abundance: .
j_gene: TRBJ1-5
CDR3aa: CSARASGGVQPQHF
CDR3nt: TGCAGTGCTAGAGCCTCAGGGGGCGTTCAGCCCCAGCATTTT

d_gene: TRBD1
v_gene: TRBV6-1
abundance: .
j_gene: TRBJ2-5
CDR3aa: CASRLGQGVETQYF
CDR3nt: TGTGCCAGCAGACTAGGACAGGGGGTGGAGACCCAGTACTTC

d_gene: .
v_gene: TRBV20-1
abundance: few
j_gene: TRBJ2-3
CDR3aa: CSAPPGDLSPDTQYF
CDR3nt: TGCAGTGCTCCCCCGGGGGACCTCAGTCCAGATACGCAGTATTTT

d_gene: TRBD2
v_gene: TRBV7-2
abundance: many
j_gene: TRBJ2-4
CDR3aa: CATKGGGQNIQYF
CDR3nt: TGTGCCACGAAGGGCGGGGGGCAAAACATTCAGTACTTC

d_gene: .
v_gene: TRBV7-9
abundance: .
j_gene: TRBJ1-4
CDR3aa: CASSLDTPWEKLFF
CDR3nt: TGTGCCAGCAGCTTAGACACCCCGTGGGAAAAACTGTTTTTT

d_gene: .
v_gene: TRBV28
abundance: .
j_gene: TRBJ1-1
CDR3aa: CASSLPVAGKTEAFF
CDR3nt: TGTGCCAGCAGTTTACCGGTGGCAGGGAAGACTGAAGCTTTCTTT

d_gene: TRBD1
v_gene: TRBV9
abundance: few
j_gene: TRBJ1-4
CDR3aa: CASSVSGQGNEKLFF
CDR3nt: TGTGCCAGCAGCGTATCGGGACAGGGGAATGAAAAACTGTTTTTT

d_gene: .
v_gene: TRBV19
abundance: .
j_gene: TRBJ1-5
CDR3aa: CASSYRTDQPQHF
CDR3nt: TGTGCCAGTAGTTACAGGACCGATCAGCCCCAGCATTTT